This is a list of T cell receptor beta chains from one sample in a study of Ad26.COV2.S vaccination and SARS-CoV-2 variants. Sequenced by immunoSEQ multiplex PCR; TCRdb stores in-frame clones only, minus some. The table has about 350,000 clones, under 95% seen once; the top ten hold about 3.8%. Sequenced material: peripheral blood, taken after recovery from COVID-19. The receptors were sampled from a human donor who had recovered from COVID-19. The conserved cysteine and the conserved F or W are not part of the CDR3 here.

V	J	CDR3
TRBV27	TRBJ2-7	ASSSQGLAGSEQY
TRBV28	TRBJ2-3	ASQGPNTDTQY
TRBV29-1	TRBJ2-7	SVLSMALGRSYEQY
TRBV7-2	TRBJ1-5	ASSRHGQPQH
TRBV3-1/TRBV3-2	TRBJ1-6	ASSQEGTTDLLGSPLH
TRBV24-1	TRBJ2-3	ATSVGLGVDTQY
TRBV27	TRBJ2-1	ASSPGGGPHNEQF
TRBV29-1	TRBJ2-1	SVALTGAYNEQF
TRBV5-4	TRBJ2-5	ASSGSSSGGGYQETQY
TRBV5-1	TRBJ2-2	ASSPRTGLSGELF
TRBV27	TRBJ1-6	ASSFPGYNSPLH
TRBV5-1	TRBJ2-7	ASSLGEGAYEDYEQY
TRBV9	TRBJ1-4	ASSVAQGATNEKLF
TRBV12-3/TRBV12-4	TRBJ2-7	ASRPGWSYEQY
TRBV5-5	TRBJ2-7	ASSLGQGGFYEQY
TRBV6-5	TRBJ1-5	ASSYSAGNGQPQH
TRBV12-5	TRBJ1-3	ASGLEIRAGNTIY
TRBV7-6	TRBJ2-3	ASSRGTGTDTQY
TRBV3-1/TRBV3-2	TRBJ2-7	ASSQPRGYEQY
TRBV19	TRBJ2-5	ASSIAPSQETQY
TRBV15	TRBJ2-2	ATSRDGGGPNTGELF
TRBV19	TRBJ1-4	ASSIEGRGEKLF
TRBV29-1	TRBJ1-1	SGGRTNTEAF
TRBV27	TRBJ2-6	ASSREGDGANVLT
TRBV14	TRBJ1-1	ASSRVATNTEAF
TRBV7-9	TRBJ2-7	ASSLEYALYEQY
TRBV28	TRBJ1-2	ASSSQTGPGDYGYT
TRBV27	TRBJ2-1	ASSFSGLSGDEQF
TRBV9	TRBJ2-5	ASSVGNRGETQY
TRBV20-1	TRBJ1-5	SASGGRKTPGVQH
TRBV18	TRBJ1-1	ASSPPGLNTEAF
TRBV18	TRBJ2-2	ASSPRQKQPGELF
TRBV11-2	TRBJ1-1	ASRLGGFPNTEAF
TRBV27	TRBJ1-6	ASSFTADGSPLH
TRBV19	TRBJ1-5	ASSIQGEDQPQH
TRBV4-3	TRBJ2-7	ASSQGGFYEQY
TRBV27	TRBJ2-7	ASSLGSSGEQY
TRBV11-2	TRBJ1-5	ASSLEGQSNQPQH
TRBV27	TRBJ1-6	ASSLSFTVNSPLH
TRBV19	TRBJ1-2	ASSIRGHGYT
TRBV6-6	TRBJ2-4	ASSSNGGTNIQY
TRBV7-9	TRBJ2-7	ASSLEAGFYEQY